This T cell receptor beta chain was recovered during a study of blood T cell repertoires in COVID-19. Study-level background: Whether acute or convalescent, the COVID-19 samples came from the United States, Italy and Spain. Sample material is recorded as cDNA or gDNA derived from T cells, B-cell-depleted T cells, or PBMCs.

In the original processing: Amplified reference gene primers provided the basis for estimating nucleated cell counts. Sequencing was performed with immunoSEQ multiplex PCR; in TCRdb, only in-frame clones are kept and a portion is missing. That table gives V, J and clone size, and the DNA gave D and trimming. The data show around 100,000 clones, around four fifths seen once. The germline V gene encodes CDR1 LGHDT and CDR2 YNNKEL (reference sequence). The CDR3 spans 15 residues. V shed 4 bases and J 4 bases; nucleotides not matched to a gene: 8. V gene TRBV3-1 (or the pseudogene TRBV3-2) combines with J gene TRBJ1-1, with 8 bases matching TRBD1. The origin of this receptor is a woman in her 70s with acute or convalescent COVID-19. The specimen sequenced was peripheral blood. The CDR3 region is CASSLTTGATTEAFF. In nucleotides, the CDR3 is TGTGCCAGCAGCCTAACGACAGGGGCGACCACTGAAGCTTTCTTT.